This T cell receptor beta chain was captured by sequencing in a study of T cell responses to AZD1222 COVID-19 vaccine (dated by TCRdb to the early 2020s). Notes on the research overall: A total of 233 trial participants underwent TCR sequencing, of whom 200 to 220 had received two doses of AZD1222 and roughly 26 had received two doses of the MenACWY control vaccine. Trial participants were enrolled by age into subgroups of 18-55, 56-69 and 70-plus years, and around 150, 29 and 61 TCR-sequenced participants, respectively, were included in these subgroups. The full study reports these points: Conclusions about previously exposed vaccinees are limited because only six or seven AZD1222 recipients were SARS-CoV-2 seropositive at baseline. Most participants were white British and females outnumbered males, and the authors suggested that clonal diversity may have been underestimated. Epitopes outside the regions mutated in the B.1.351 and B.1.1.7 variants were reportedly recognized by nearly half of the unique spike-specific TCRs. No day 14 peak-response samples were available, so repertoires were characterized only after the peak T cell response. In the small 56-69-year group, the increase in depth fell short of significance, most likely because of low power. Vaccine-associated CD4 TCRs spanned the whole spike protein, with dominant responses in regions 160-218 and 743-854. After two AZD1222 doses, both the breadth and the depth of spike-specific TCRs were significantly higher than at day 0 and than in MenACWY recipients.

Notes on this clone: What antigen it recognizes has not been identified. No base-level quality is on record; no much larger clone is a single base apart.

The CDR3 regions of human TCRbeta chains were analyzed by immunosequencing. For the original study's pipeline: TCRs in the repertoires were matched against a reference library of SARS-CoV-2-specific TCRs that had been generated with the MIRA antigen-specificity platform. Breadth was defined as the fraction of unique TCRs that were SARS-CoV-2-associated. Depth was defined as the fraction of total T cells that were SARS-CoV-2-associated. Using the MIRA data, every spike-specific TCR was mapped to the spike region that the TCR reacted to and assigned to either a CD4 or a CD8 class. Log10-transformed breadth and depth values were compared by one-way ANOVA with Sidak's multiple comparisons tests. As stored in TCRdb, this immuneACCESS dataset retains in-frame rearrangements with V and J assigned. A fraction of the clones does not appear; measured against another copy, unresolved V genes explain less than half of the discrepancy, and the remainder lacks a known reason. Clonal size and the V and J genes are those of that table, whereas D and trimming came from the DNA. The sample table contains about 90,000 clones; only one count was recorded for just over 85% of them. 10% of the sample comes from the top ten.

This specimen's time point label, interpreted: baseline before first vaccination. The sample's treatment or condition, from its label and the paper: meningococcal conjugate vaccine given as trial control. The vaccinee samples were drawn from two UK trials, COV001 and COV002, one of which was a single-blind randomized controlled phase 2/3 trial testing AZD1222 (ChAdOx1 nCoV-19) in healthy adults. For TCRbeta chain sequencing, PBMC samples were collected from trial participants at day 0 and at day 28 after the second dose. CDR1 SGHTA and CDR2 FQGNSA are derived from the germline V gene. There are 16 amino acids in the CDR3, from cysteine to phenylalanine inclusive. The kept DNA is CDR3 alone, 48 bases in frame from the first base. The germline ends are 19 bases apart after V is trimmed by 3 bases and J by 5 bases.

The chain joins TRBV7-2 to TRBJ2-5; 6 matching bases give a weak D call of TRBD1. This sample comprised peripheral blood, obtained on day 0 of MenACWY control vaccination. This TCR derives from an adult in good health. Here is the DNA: TGTGCCAGCAGCTTCACCGGATCAGGGGTCGGGGAGACCCAGTACTTC. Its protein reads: CASSFTGSGVGETQYF.